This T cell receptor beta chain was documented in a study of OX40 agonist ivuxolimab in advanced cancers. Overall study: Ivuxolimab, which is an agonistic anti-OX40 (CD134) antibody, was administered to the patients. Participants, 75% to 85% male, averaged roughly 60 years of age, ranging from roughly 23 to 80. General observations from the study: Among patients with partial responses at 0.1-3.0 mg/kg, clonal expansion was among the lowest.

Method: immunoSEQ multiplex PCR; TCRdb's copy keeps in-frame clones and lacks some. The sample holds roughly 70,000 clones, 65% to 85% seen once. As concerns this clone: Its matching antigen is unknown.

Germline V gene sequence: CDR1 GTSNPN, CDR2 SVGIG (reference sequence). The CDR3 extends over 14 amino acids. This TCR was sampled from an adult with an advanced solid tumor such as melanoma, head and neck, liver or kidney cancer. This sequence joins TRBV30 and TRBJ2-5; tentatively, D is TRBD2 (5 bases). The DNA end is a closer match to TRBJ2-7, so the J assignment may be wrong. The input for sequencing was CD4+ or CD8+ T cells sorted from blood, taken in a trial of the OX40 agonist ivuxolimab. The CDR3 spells CAWSEASGYYEQYF. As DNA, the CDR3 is TGTGCCTGGAGTGAGGCCAGCGGTTACTACGAGCAGTACTTC.